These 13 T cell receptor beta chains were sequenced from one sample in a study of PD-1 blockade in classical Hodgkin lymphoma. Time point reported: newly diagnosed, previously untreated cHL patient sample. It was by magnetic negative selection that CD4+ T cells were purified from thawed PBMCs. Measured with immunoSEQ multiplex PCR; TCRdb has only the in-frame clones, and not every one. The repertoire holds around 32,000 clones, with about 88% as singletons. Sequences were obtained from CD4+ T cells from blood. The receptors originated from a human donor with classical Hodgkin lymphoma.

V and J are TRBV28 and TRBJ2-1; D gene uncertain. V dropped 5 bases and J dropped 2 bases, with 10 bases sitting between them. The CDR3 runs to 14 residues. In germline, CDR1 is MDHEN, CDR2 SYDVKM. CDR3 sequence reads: CASSPHGPYNEQFF. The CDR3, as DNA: TGTGCCAGCAGTCCCCACGGCCCCTACAATGAGCAGTTCTTC.

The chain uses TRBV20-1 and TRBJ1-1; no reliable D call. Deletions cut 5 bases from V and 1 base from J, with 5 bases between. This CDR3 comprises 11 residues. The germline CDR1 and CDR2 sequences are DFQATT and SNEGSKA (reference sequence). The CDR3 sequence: CSAAANTEAFF. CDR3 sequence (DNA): TGCAGTGCTGCGGCGAACACTGAAGCTTTCTTT.

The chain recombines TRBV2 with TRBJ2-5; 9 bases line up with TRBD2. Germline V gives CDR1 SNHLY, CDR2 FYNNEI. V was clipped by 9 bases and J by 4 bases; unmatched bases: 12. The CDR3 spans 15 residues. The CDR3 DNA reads TGTGCCAGGGGAGAAGCGGGAGGATCCCCAGAGACCCAGTACTTC. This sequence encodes CARGEAGGSPETQYF.

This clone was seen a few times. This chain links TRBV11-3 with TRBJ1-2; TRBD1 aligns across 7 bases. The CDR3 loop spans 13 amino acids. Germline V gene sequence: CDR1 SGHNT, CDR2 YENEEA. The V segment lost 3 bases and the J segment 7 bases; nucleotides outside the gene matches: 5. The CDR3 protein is CASSLETGAGYTF. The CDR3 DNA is TGTGCCAGCAGCTTGGAAACAGGGGCTGGCTACACCTTC.

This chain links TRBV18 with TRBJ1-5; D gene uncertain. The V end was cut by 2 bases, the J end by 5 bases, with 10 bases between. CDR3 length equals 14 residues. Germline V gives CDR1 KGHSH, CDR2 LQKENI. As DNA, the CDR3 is TGTGCCAGCTCACCAAATGTACAAGATCAGCCCCAGCATTTT. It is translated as CASSPNVQDQPQHF.

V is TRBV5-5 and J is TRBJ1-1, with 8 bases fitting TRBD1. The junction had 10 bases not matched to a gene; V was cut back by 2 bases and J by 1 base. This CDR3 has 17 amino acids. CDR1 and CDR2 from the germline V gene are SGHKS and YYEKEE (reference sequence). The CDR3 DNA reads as TGTGCCAGCAGCTTCATCGACAGGGGATATGGGAACACTGAAGCTTTCTTT. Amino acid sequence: CASSFIDRGYGNTEAFF.

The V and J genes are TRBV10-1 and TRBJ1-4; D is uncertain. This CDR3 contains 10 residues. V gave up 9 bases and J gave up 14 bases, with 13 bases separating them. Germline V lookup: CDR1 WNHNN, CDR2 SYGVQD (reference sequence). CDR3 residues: CARTLFGLFF. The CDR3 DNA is TGCGCCAGGACCCTGTTCGGGCTGTTTTTT.

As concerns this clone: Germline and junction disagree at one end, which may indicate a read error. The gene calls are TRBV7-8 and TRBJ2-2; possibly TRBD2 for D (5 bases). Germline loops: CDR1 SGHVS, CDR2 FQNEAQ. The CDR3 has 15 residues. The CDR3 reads CASSRTRVTTRELFF. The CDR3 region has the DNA TGTGCCAGCAGCCGGACTCGGGTAACCACCCGGGAGCTGTTTTTT.

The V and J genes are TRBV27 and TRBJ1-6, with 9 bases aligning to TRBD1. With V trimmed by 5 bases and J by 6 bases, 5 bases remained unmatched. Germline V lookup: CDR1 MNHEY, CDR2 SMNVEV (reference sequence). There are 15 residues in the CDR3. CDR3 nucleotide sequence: TGTGCCAGCAGTCCAGGGACAGGGCGTAATTCACCCCTCCACTTT. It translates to CASSPGTGRNSPLHF.

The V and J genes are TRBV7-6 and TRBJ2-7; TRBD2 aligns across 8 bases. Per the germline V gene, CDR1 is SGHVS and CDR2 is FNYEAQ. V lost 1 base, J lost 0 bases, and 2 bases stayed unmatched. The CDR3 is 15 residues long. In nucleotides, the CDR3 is TGTGCCAGCAGCTTAGAAAGCGGGAGCTCCTACGAGCAGTACTTC. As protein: CASSLESGSSYEQYF.

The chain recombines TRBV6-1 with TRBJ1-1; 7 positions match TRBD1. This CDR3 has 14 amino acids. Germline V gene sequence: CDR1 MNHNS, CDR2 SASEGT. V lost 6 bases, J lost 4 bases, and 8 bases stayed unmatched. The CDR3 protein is CASRISSGGTEAFF. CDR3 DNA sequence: TGTGCCAGCAGGATTTCATCAGGGGGCACTGAAGCTTTCTTT.

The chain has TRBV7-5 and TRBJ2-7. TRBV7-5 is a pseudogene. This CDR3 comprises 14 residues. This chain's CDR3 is CARSLGAPLGEQYF. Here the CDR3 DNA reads TGTGCCAGAAGCTTAGGGGCTCCGTTGGGGGAGCAGTACTTC.

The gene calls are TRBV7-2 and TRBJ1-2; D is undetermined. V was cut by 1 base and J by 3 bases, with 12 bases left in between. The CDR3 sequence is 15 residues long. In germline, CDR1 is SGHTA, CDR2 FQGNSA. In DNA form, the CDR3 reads TGTGCCAGCAGCTTAGGTACGGGAGCATACTATGGCTACACCTTC. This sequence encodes CASSLGTGAYYGYTF.